This T cell receptor beta chain was profiled in a study of T cell responses to AZD1222 COVID-19 vaccine (dated by TCRdb to the early 2020s). Regarding the complete study: A total of roughly 240 trial participants underwent TCR sequencing, of whom 207 received two doses of AZD1222 and some 26 received two doses of the MenACWY control vaccine. Enrollment into the trials was organized by age into subgroups of 18-55, 56-69 and 70-plus years, and those subgroups contained about 150, 27 and 61 TCR-sequenced participants, respectively. Broader findings and caveats from the paper: The whole spike protein was spanned by vaccine-associated CD4 TCRs, and dominant responses were seen in regions 160-218 and 743-854. The 56-69-year group was small, and its depth increase did not reach significance, likely because of low power. Conclusions about previously exposed vaccinees were limited because only six AZD1222 recipients were SARS-CoV-2 seropositive at baseline. After two AZD1222 doses, both the breadth and the depth of spike-specific TCRs were significantly higher than at day 0 and than in MenACWY recipients. Nearly half of unique spike-specific TCRs reportedly recognized epitopes outside regions mutated in the B.1.351 and B.1.1.7 variants. No day 14 peak-response samples were available, so repertoires were characterized only after the peak T cell response. Most participants were white British and females outnumbered males, and the authors suggested that clonal diversity may have been underestimated.

The time point label on this specimen signifies: about 28 days (+/-7) after the second vaccine dose. AZD1222 recipients whose second dose came at about 4 weeks and those whose second dose came at about 12 weeks were combined into one group, since spike-specific TCR depth and breadth did not differ between the two schedules. The vaccinee samples were drawn from two UK trials, COV001 and COV002, one of which was a single-blind randomized controlled phase 2/3 trial testing AZD1222 (ChAdOx1 nCoV-19) in healthy adults. Trial participant PBMC samples were collected at day 0 and day 28 after the second dose for TCRbeta chain sequencing. The germline V gene encodes CDR1 LGHDT and CDR2 YNNKEL (reference sequence). The cysteine opens and the phenylalanine closes a CDR3 of 16 amino acids. Here the CDR3 DNA is all that survives: 48 bases in frame from base 1. Trimming takes 4 bases off V and 0 bases off J; junction bases not matched to a gene: 5.

As concerns this clone: What this receptor recognizes is not known. The sample holds no much larger clone one base away, and base qualities are not on file.

The CDR3 regions of human TCRbeta chains were analyzed by immunosequencing. As for the original processing: TCRs in the repertoires were matched against a reference library of SARS-CoV-2-specific TCRs that had been generated with the MIRA antigen-specificity platform. Breadth was defined as the fraction of unique TCRs that were SARS-CoV-2-associated. Depth was defined as the fraction of total T cells that were SARS-CoV-2-associated. Using the MIRA data, each spike-specific TCR was assigned both to the spike region to which the TCR was reactive and to a CD4 or CD8 class. Log10-transformed breadth and depth values were compared by one-way ANOVA with Sidak's multiple comparisons tests. This is the immuneACCESS table as TCRdb keeps it, with only in-frame sequences that have V and J called. A part of the clones is gone; compared with another copy, unresolved V genes explain less than half, and the rest is unexplained. The V and J calls and the clone size are those of that table, but D and trimming were determined from the DNA. The sample profile shows just over 90,000 clones; around 87% of them were found once. The top ten clonotypes cover roughly 2.7% of the sample.

The chain is encoded by TRBV3-1 (or the pseudogene TRBV3-2) joined to TRBJ2-2; 7 central bases correspond to TRBD1. The receptor was derived from an adult who received the AZD1222 COVID-19 vaccine. This specimen consisted of peripheral blood, obtained 28 days after the second AZD1222 dose. CDR3 region: CASSPQGGSNTGELFF. At the DNA level, the sequence is TGTGCCAGCAGCCCCCAAGGGGGCTCGAACACCGGGGAGCTGTTTTTT.